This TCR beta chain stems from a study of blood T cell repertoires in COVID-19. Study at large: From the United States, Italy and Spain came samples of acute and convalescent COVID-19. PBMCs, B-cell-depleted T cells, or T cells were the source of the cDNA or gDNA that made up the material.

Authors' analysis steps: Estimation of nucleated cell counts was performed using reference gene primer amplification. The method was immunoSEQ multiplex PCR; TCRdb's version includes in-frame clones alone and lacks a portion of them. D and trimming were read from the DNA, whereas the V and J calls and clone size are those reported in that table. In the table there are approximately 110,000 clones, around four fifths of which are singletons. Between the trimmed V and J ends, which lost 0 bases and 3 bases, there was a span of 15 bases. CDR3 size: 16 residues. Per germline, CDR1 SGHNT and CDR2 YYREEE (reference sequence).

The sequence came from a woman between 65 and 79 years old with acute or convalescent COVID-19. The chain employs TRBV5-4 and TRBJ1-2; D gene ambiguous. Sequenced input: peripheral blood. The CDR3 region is CASSLAGSRSYYGYTF. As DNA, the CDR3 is TGTGCCAGCAGCTTGGCCGGTAGCAGATCTTACTATGGCTACACCTTC.